Listed below are T cell receptor beta chains from one sample, sequenced in a study of blood T cell repertoires in COVID-19. Produced via immunoSEQ multiplex PCR; TCRdb's table is partial and in-frame only. The sample gives approximately 230,000 clones, approximately 84% of which show up once; approximately 1.6% is in the top ten. Sequenced: PBMCs or T cells enriched from blood (not recorded which). The receptors stem from a man between 40 and 49 years old who had recovered from COVID-19. The CDR3 runs from the conserved cysteine through the conserved F or W. The D gene is left open where the match is weak. Clone size is given for some rows only: seen once, a few or many times, or a class if the clone is expanded.

d_call	j_call	clone_size	v_call	cdr3_aa	cdr3_nt
-	TRBJ2-7	once	TRBV27	CASSPLASPYEQYF	TGTGCCAGCAGTCCCCTAGCGTCCCCCTACGAGCAGTACTTC
-	TRBJ1-5	few	TRBV7-9	CASSLEGGVGQPQHF	TGTGCCAGCAGCTTAGAAGGGGGTGTAGGTCAGCCCCAGCATTTT
TRBD2	TRBJ2-7	-	TRBV29-1	CSVAGLANYYEQYF	TGCAGCGTGGCCGGACTAGCGAATTACTACGAGCAGTACTTC
TRBD2	TRBJ2-7	-	TRBV19	CASSALAGTHEQYF	TGTGCCAGTAGTGCGCTAGCGGGGACTCACGAGCAGTACTTC
TRBD1	TRBJ1-2	-	TRBV28	CASRRPGTGSNGYTF	TGTGCCAGCAGACGTCCCGGGACAGGGAGCAATGGCTACACCTTC
-	TRBJ1-5	-	TRBV6-1	CASSEALWPQHF	TGTGCCAGCAGTGAAGCCTTGTGGCCCCAGCATTTT
TRBD1	TRBJ2-2	-	TRBV7-8	CASSHSSYSQGPGELFF	TGTGCCAGCAGCCACTCCTCGTACTCACAGGGGCCCGGGGAGCTGTTTTTT
-	TRBJ1-2	-	TRBV11-1	CASSLDSSNGGYTF	TGTGCCAGCAGCTTGGACAGTTCGAACGGCGGCTACACCTTC
-	TRBJ2-5	-	TRBV9	CASSPRPARETQYF	TGTGCCAGCAGCCCCCGGCCGGCGCGGGAGACCCAGTACTTC
-	TRBJ1-6	-	TRBV28	CASSLDLGASSPLHF	TGTGCCAGCAGTTTAGACCTGGGGGCGAGTTCACCCCTCCACTTT
TRBD2	TRBJ2-2	-	TRBV19	CASSIKRGHLLGGRETGELFF	TGTGCCAGTAGTATTAAACGCGGGCACTTATTAGGCGGGAGAGAGACCGGGGAGCTGTTTTTT
-	TRBJ2-3	-	TRBV11-3	CASSPGLSTDTQYF	TGTGCCAGCAGCCCGGGACTCAGCACAGATACGCAGTATTTT
-	TRBJ2-7	few	TRBV16	CASSQYLGEYEQYF	TGTGCCAGCAGCCAATATCTGGGCGAATACGAGCAGTACTTC
-	TRBJ1-1	-	TRBV18	CASSPDGGTEAFF	TGTGCCAGCTCACCAGATGGGGGGACTGAAGCTTTCTTT
-	TRBJ2-3	-	TRBV5-1	CASSLVWEPVRDTQYF	TGCGCCAGCAGCTTGGTGTGGGAGCCCGTTCGGGATACGCAGTATTTT
TRBD1	TRBJ1-1	-	TRBV11-2	CASSNAGQGRNAFF	TGTGCCAGCAGCAACGCCGGACAGGGAAGGAATGCTTTCTTT
-	TRBJ2-7	-	TRBV3-1/TRBV3-2	CASSHYREGGSYEQYF	TGTGCCAGCAGCCATTACAGGGAAGGGGGTTCCTACGAGCAGTACTTC
-	TRBJ1-1	few	TRBV20-1	CSASTGRDTEAFF	TGCAGTGCTAGTACAGGGAGGGACACTGAAGCTTTCTTT
TRBD2	TRBJ2-1	many	TRBV10-2	CATEEAGLAGGPSYNEQFF	TGCGCCACCGAGGAGGCGGGACTAGCGGGAGGGCCATCCTACAATGAGCAGTTCTTC
TRBD2	TRBJ2-1	-	TRBV5-1	CASRSSGGAEKQFF	TGCGCCAGCAGATCTAGCGGGGGGGCCGAGAAGCAGTTCTTC
-	TRBJ1-1	-	TRBV9	CASSVGAGSEAFF	TGTGCCAGCAGCGTAGGGGCAGGGTCTGAAGCTTTCTTT
TRBD2	TRBJ2-1	-	TRBV4-3	CASSQSASGGHNEQFF	TGCGCCAGCAGCCAATCCGCGTCGGGGGGGCACAATGAGCAGTTCTTC
TRBD1	TRBJ2-5	-	TRBV7-8	CASSRDREETQYF	TGTGCCAGCAGCCGGGACAGGGAAGAGACCCAGTACTTC
-	TRBJ2-1	-	TRBV5-4	CASSLSDSYNEQFF	TGTGCCAGCAGCTTGAGCGATTCCTACAATGAGCAGTTCTTC
TRBD2	TRBJ2-3	-	TRBV6-5	CASSYSSSGSTDTQYF	TGTGCCAGCAGTTACTCGTCTAGCGGGAGCACAGATACGCAGTATTTT
-	TRBJ2-1	-	TRBV19	CASSMSGDYNEQFF	TGTGCCAGTAGTATGTCCGGGGACTACAATGAGCAGTTCTTC
TRBD1	TRBJ1-4	-	TRBV28	CASSLSGGTGVDEKLFF	TGTGCCAGCAGTTTATCAGGGGGGACAGGGGTGGATGAAAAACTGTTTTTT
-	TRBJ2-1	-	TRBV15	CATSRTLAPSYNEQFF	TGTGCCACCAGCCGTACTCTAGCGCCATCCTACAATGAGCAGTTCTTC
TRBD1	TRBJ1-3	-	TRBV6-5	CASSLGQGAGNTIYF	TGTGCCAGCAGTCTGGGACAGGGGGCTGGAAACACCATATATTTT
TRBD1	TRBJ1-3	-	TRBV18	CASSPLHTGGGNTIYF	TGTGCCAGCTCACCTCTACATACAGGGGGTGGAAACACCATATATTTT
-	TRBJ2-1	-	TRBV5-8	CASSWEMGRYNEQFF	TGTGCCAGCAGCTGGGAGATGGGCCGCTACAATGAGCAGTTCTTC
-	TRBJ1-4	-	TRBV5-1	CASSLVQGSEKLFF	TGCGCCAGCAGCTTGGTCCAGGGAAGTGAAAAACTGTTTTTT
TRBD1	TRBJ2-7	-	TRBV7-2	CASSITGGANYEQYF	TGTGCCAGCAGCATAACAGGGGGCGCGAACTACGAGCAGTACTTC
-	TRBJ2-2	-	TRBV6-5	CASSRGQSTGELFF	TGTGCCAGCAGCCGCGGGCAGAGCACCGGGGAGCTGTTTTTT
TRBD2	TRBJ2-1	-	TRBV5-4	CASSFTSGGLVNEQFF	TGTGCCAGCAGCTTCACTAGCGGGGGGTTGGTCAATGAGCAGTTCTTC
-	TRBJ1-2	-	TRBV4-2	CASSQVFPREGYTF	TGTGCCAGCAGCCAAGTGTTCCCCCGGGAGGGCTACACCTTC
-	TRBJ2-5	-	TRBV5-1	CASSLAVRREETQYF	TGCGCCAGCAGCTTGGCCGTTCGCCGAGAAGAGACCCAGTACTTC
-	TRBJ1-1	-	TRBV11-2	CASTSIGANTEAFF	TGTGCCAGCACCTCCATAGGGGCGAACACTGAAGCTTTCTTT
-	TRBJ1-3	few	TRBV5-4	CASSPNLDTGNTIYF	TGTGCCAGCAGCCCTAACCTCGACACTGGAAACACCATATATTTT